This TCR beta chain was profiled in a study of shared clonotypes between healthy human individuals. Whole-study results and caveats: Collection of samples was limited to blood; tissue repertoires likely differ.

Method: immunoSEQ multiplex PCR; TCRdb's copy keeps in-frame clones and lacks some. The sample yields 780,000 or so clones, 55% to 80% seen once. The sample holds many counts of this clone. The antigen remains unidentified. Within the sample, other DNA sequences also encode this same CDR3. Recent acute infections and vaccinations were absent in the healthy HIV-negative adult donors. Researchers partitioned CD4+ cells into CD45RA+ naive and CD45RA-negative memory subsets. The sequenced sample consisted of memory CD4+ T cells sorted from blood. Subset given: CD45RA-negative fraction. The sequence was collected from a woman aged 25 to 39 in good health.

In nucleotides, the CDR3 is TGTGCCAGCTCACCGGGGGATGGCAATCAGCCCCAGCATTTT. Its translation is CASSPGDGNQPQHF. The rearrangement joins TRBV18 to TRBJ1-5; tentative D call: TRBD1 (5 bases). Germline values: CDR1 KGHSH, CDR2 LQKENI. CDR3 size: 14 residues. With 3 bases removed from V and 2 bases from J, the gap between germline ends came to 8 bases.